This T cell receptor beta chain was captured in a study of blood T cell repertoires in COVID-19. Germline assignment: CDR1 SGHRS and CDR2 YFSETQ. V was trimmed by 3 bases and J by 3 bases, leaving 15 bases between them. CDR3 length: 16 residues. Source study methods: Estimated nucleated cell counts came from reference gene primer amplification. Using immunoSEQ multiplex PCR, the repertoire was profiled, and TCRdb retains in-frame clones only, with some absent. V and J calls and clone size come straight from that table; D and trimming were deduced from the DNA. The top ten clones hold roughly 9.4% of a sample with roughly 200,000 clones, about 76% of them seen once.

The sequence derives from a woman aged 45 to 65 with active or convalescent COVID-19. The chain is built from TRBV5-1 and TRBJ2-2; D possibly corresponds to TRBD1 (6 bases). The specimen sequenced was peripheral blood. The CDR3 nucleotides are TGCGCCAGCAGCTATGAGGCAGGGGCGGACACCGGGGAGCTGTTTTTT. Protein sequence: CASSYEAGADTGELFF.